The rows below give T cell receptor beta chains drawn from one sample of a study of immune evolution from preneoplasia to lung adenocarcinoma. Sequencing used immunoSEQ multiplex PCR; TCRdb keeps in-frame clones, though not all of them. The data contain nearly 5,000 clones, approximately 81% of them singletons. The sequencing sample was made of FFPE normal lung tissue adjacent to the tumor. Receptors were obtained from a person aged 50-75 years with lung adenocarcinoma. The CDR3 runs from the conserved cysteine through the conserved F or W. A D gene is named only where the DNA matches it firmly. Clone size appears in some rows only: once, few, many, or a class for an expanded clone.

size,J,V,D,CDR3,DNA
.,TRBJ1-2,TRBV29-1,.,CSVEDRETDNYGYTF,TGCAGCGTTGAAGACAGAGAGACGGACAACTATGGCTACACTTTC
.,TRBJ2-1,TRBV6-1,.,CAIRWGPGNEQFF,TGTGCCATACGCTGGGGGCCGGGGAATGAGCAGTTCTTC
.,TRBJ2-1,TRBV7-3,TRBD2,CASRASGSENEQFF,TGTGCCAGCAGGGCTAGCGGGAGTGAGAATGAGCAGTTCTTC
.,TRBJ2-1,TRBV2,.,CASSGGAVDEQFF,TGTGCCAGCAGTGGGGGAGCAGTGGATGAGCAGTTCTTC
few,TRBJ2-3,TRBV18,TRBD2,CASSRTSIGTDTQYF,TGTGCCAGCTCAAGGACTAGCATCGGGACAGATACGCAGTATTTT
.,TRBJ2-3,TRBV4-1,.,CASSQTTRKSTQYF,TGCGCCAGCAGCCAGACTACTAGAAAGAGTACGCAGTATTTT
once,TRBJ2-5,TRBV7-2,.,CASSLPGRPESQYF,TGTGCCAGCAGCTTACCCGGACGGCCTGAGTCCCAGTACTTC
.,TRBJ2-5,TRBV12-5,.,CASGLDAEETQYF,TGTGCTAGTGGTTTGGACGCTGAAGAGACCCAGTACTTC
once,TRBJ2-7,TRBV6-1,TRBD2,CASSAPGLGSYEQYF,TGTGCCAGCAGTGCACCGGGACTAGGCAGTTACGAGCAGTACTTC
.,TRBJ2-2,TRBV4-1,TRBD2,CASSQGLAGGRATGELFF,TGCGCCAGCAGCCAGGGACTAGCGGGAGGGCGGGCCACCGGGGAGCTGTTTTTT
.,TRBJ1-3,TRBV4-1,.,CASTQSAGARGNTIYF,TGCGCCAGCACCCAGTCGGCAGGCGCTAGGGGAAACACCATATATTTT
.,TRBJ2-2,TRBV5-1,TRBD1,CASSSGQGHGELFF,TGCGCCAGCAGCTCGGGACAGGGACACGGGGAGCTGTTTTTT
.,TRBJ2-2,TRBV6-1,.,CASNTPGTGELFF,TGTGCCAGCAACACACCAGGCACCGGGGAGCTGTTTTTT
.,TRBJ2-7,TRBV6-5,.,CAAQDAVSYEQYF,TGTGCCGCCCAAGATGCGGTCTCCTACGAGCAGTACTTC
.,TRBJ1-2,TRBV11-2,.,CASSLGGGSYGYTF,TGTGCCAGCAGCTTAGGCGGGGGGAGCTATGGCTACACCTTC
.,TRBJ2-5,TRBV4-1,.,CASSPERAGKETQYF,TGCGCCAGCAGCCCCGAGAGGGCGGGAAAAGAGACCCAGTACTTC
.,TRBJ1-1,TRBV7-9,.,CASSNVRAFF,TGTGCCAGCAGTAACGTAAGGGCTTTCTTT
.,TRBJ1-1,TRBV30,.,CAWSHDPGAEAFF,TGTGCCTGGAGTCACGACCCGGGCGCTGAAGCTTTCTTT
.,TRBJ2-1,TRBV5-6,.,CASSSGHGLNDEQFF,TGTGCCAGCAGCTCAGGACATGGTCTTAACGATGAGCAGTTCTTC
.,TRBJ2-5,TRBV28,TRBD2,CASSRRGGETQYF,TGTGCCAGCAGCCGACGGGGGGGAGAGACCCAGTACTTC
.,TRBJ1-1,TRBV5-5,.,CASSLFTEAFF,TGTGCCAGCAGCTTGTTCACTGAAGCTTTCTTT
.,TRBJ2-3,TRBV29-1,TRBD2,CSVAAPGLAATDTQYF,TGCAGCGTTGCAGCCCCGGGACTAGCGGCCACAGATACGCAGTATTTT